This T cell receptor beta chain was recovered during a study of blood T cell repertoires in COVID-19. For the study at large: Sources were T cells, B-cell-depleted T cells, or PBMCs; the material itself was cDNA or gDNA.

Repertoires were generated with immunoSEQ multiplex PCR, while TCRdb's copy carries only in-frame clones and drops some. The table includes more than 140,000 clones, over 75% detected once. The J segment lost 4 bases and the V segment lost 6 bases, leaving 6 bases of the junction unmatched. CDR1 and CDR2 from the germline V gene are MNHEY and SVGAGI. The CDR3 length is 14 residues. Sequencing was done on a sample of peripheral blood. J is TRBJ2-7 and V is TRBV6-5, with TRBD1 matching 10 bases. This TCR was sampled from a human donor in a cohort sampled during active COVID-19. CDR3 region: CASRKDRGEYEQYF. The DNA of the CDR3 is TGTGCCAGCAGAAAGGACAGGGGGGAATACGAGCAGTACTTC.